This TCR beta chain was found in a study of shared clonotypes between healthy human individuals. General study findings and limits: Clonotypes not shared had lower generation probabilities than those common to all four donors.

Naive CD8 cells, CD45RO-negative and positively selected for CCR7, excluded terminally differentiated effector memory CD45RA+ cells. Participating donors were healthy, HIV-negative adults free of recent acute infections or vaccinations. The material for each subset, its genomic DNA, was split evenly across several immunoSEQ plates. Original analysis: Filtering of immunoSEQ junctional sequences could not match full-length read filtering. Profiled with immunoSEQ multiplex PCR; TCRdb holds only in-frame clones, not every one. V, J and clone size are those of that table, while D and trimming were read from the DNA. The repertoire includes more than 2 million clones, roughly 94% of them detected once, and about 1.1% sits in the top ten. Germline V gene data show CDR1 as SGHDT and CDR2 as YYEEEE. This CDR3 is 13 amino acids long. V was pared by 0 bases and J by 7 bases, with 7 bases between. As regards this clone: Its antigen is still unknown.

The sequence was collected from a man aged 18 to 30 in good health. V and J are TRBV5-6 and TRBJ1-4; a weak D match, TRBD1 (5 bases). The material sequenced was naive CD8+ T cells sorted from blood. DNA for the CDR3: TGTGCCAGCAGCTTGGGAAGGGGTGAAAAACTGTTTTTT. Translation: CASSLGRGEKLFF.